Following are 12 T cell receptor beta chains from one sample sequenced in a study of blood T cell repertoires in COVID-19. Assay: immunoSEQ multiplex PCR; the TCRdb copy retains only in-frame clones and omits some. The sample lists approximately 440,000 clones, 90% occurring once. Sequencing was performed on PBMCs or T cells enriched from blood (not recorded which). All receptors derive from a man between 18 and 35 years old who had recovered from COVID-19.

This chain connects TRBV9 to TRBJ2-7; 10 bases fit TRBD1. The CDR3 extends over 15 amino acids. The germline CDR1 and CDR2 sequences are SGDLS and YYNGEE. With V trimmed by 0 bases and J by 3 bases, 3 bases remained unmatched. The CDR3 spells CASSVVGQGGYEQYF. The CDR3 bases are TGTGCCAGCAGCGTAGTCGGACAGGGGGGCTACGAGCAGTACTTC. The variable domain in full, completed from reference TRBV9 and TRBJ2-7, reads DSGVTQTPKHLITATGQRVTLRCSPRSGDLSVYWYQQSLDQGLQFLIQYYNGEERAKGNILERFSAQQFPDLHSELNLSSLELGDSALYFCASSVVGQGGYEQYFGPGTRLTVT.

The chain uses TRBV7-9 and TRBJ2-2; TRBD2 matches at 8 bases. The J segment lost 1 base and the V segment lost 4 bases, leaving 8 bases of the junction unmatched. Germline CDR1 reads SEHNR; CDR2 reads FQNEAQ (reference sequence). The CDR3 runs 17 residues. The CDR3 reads CASSSLAGGKNTGELFF. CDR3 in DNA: TGTGCCAGCAGCTCGCTCGCGGGGGGCAAGAACACCGGGGAGCTGTTTTTT.

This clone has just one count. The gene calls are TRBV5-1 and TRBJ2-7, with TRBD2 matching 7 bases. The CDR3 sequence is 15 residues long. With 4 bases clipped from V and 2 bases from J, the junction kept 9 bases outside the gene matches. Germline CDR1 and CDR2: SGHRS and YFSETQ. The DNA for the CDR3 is TGCGCCAGCAGCCCCAGAACTAGCGCGACCTACGAGCAGTACTTC. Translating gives CASSPRTSATYEQYF.

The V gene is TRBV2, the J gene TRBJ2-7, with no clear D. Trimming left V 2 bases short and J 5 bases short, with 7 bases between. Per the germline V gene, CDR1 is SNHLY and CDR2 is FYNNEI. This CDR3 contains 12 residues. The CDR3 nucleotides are TGTGCCAGCAGTGAACTAGGAGACGAGCAGTACTTC. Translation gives CASSELGDEQYF.

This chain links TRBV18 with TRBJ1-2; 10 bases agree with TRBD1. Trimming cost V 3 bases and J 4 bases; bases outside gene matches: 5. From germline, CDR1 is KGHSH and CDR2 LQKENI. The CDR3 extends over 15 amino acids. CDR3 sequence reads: CASSPGTGEVYGYTF. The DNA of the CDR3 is TGTGCCAGCTCACCCGGGACAGGGGAGGTCTATGGCTACACCTTC.

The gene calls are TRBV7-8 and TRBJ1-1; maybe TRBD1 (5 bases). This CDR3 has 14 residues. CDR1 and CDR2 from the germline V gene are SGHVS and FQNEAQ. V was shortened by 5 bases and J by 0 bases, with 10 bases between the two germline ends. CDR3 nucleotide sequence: TGTGCCAGCAGCCCCGGACAAATGAACACTGAAGCTTTCTTT. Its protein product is CASSPGQMNTEAFF.

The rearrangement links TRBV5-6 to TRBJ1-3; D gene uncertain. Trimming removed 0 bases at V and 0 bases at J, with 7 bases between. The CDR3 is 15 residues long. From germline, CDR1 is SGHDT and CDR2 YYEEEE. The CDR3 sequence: CASSLAAVSGNTIYF. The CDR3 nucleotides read TGTGCCAGCAGCTTGGCGGCGGTCTCTGGAAACACCATATATTTT.

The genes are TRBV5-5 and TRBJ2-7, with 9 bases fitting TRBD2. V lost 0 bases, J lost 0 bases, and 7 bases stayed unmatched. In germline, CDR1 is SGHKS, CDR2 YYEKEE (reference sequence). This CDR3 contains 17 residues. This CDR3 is CASSLAGAGGPSYEQYF. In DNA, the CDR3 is TGTGCCAGCAGCTTGGCTGGTGCGGGAGGGCCCTCCTACGAGCAGTACTTC.

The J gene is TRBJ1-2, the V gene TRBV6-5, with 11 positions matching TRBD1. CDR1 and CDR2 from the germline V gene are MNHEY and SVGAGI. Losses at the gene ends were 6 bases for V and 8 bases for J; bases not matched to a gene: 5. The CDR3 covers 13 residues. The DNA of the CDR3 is TGTGCCAGCAGGGGACAGGGGGTCGGAGGCTACACCTTC. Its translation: CASRGQGVGGYTF.

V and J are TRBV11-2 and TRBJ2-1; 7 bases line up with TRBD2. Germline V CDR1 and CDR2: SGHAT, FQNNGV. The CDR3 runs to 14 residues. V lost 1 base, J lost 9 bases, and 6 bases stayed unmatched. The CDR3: CASSLAAGGGEQFF. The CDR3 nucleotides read TGTGCCAGCAGCTTAGCCGCCGGCGGGGGTGAGCAGTTCTTC.

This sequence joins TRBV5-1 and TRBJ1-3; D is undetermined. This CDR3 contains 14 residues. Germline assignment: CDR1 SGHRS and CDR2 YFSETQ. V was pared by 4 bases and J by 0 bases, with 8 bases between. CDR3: CASSPGDSGNTIYF. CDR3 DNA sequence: TGCGCCAGCAGCCCCGGGGACTCTGGAAACACCATATATTTT.

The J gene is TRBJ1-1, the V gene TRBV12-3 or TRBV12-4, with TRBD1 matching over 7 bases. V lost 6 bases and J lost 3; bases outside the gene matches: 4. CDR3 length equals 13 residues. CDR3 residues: CASRGQIYTEAFF. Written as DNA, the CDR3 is TGTGCCAGCAGGGGACAGATATACACTGAAGCTTTCTTT.